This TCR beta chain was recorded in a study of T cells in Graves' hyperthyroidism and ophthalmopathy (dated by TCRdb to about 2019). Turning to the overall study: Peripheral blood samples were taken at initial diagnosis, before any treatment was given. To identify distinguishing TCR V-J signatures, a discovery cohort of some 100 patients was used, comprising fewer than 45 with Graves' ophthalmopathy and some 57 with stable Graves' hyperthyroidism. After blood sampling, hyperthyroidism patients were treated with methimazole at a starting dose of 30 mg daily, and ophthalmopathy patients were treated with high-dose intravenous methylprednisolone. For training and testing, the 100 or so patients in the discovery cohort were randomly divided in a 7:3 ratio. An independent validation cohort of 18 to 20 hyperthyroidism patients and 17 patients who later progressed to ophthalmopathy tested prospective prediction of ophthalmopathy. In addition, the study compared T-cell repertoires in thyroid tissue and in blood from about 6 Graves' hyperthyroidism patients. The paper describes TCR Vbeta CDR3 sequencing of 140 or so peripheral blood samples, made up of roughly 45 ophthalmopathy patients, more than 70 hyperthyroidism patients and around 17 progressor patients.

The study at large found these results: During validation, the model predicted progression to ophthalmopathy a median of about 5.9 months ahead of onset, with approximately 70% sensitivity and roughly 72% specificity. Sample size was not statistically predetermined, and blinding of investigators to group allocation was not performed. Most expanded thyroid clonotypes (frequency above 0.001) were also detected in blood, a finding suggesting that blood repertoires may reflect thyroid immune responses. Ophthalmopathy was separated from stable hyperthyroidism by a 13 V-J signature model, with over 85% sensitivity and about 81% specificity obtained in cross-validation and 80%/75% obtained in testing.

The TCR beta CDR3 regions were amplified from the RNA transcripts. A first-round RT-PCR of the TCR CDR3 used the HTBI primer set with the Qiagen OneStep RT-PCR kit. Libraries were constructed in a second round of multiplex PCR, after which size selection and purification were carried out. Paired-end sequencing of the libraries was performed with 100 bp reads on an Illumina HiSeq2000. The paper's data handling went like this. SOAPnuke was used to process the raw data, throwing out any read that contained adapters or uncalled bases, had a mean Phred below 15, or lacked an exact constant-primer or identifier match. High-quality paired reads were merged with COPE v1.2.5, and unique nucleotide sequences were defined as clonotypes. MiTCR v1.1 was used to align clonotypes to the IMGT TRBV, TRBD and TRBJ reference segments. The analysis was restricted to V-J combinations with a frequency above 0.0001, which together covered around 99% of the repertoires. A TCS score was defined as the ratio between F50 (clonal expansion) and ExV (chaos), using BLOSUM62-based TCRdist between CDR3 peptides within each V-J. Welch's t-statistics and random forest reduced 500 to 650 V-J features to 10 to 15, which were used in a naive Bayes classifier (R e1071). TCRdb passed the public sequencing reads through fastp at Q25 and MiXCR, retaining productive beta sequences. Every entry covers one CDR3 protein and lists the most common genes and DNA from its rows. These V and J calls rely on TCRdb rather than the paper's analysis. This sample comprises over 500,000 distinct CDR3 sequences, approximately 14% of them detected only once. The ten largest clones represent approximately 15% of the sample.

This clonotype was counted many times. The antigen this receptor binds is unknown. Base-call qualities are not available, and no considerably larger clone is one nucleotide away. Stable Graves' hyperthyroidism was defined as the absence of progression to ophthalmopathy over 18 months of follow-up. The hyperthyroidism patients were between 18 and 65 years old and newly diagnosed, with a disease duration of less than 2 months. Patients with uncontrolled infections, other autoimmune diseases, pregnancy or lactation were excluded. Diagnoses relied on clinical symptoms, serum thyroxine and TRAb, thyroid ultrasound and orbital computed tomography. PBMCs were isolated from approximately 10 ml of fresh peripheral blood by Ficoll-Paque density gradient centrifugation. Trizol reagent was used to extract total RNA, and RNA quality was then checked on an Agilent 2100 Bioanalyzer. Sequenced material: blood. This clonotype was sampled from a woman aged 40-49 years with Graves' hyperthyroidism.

The DNA sequence reads TGTGCCAGCAGCTTCACCGGGGTGGGCACAGATACGCAGTATTTT. Its translation is CASSFTGVGTDTQYF. The chain is made from TRBV7-3 and TRBJ2-3; possibly the D gene is TRBD2, per 5 matching bases. V is clipped by 3 bases and J by 1 base, and the sequence between their germline boundaries is 11 bases long. Taken from the germline V gene, the CDR1 and CDR2 loops are SGHTA and FQGTGA. There are 15 amino acids in the CDR3, from cysteine to phenylalanine inclusive. Of all the DNA, just the CDR3 is kept, 45 bases in frame from base 1.